This T cell receptor (beta chain) originates from a study of STAT3 mutations in large granular lymphocyte leukemia (dated by TCRdb to about 2019). In terms of the full investigation: Roughly half of the T-LGLL patients who were sequenced longitudinally carried canonical activating STAT3 mutations. Over half of the T-LGLL patients were given one or more immunosuppressive therapy regimens, and 30% to 45% of the treated patients had a hematologic response. Patients with T-cell large granular lymphocyte leukemia underwent serial deep sequencing of TCRbeta CDR3 and STAT3 to reconstruct clonal hierarchy and dynamics. From an initial cohort of about 200 LGL patients, roughly 17 representative T-LGLL cases were selected for longitudinal TCRbeta and STAT3 sequencing. As controls within the study, two patients with natural killer LGL leukemia were also sequenced longitudinally. Patients were sequenced at around 4 time points on average, with the number of samplings per patient ranging from 2 to 8. On the study overall, not on this receptor specifically: All T-LGLL patients had at least one immunodominant TCRbeta clonotype, and roughly half had multiple immunodominant subclonotypes. TCR clonotype switching after therapy was seen in about 30% of the 18 patients, with all newly emerging clones being STAT3 wild type. The linking of therapy response to changes in TCR clonal burden was complicated by variable intervals between samplings and differing treatment regimens. Because no samples were available when a clone first appeared, clonal expansion had to be inferred from samplings taken at other points. Since codominant clonotypes persisted in some patients, a small but highly pathogenic clone may have gone undetected. The burden of the dominant TCR clone was higher than the STAT3 mutant burden in several patients, which suggests that the STAT3 mutation arose secondarily inside a clone that had already expanded.

TCRbeta libraries were sequenced on an Illumina MiSeq, and an average of about 41,000 productive templates per sample was obtained. The immunoSEQ assay, which uses multiplex PCR amplification, was used to generate TCRbeta CDR3 libraries. As for how the authors treated the data: Repertoire diversity was calculated as previously defined, with values near 0 taken to indicate extremely monoclonal samples. What TCRdb holds here is the immuneACCESS table cut down to in-frame rearrangements. Part of the clones is not present; checked against another copy, under half of the missing clones reflect an unresolved V gene, and the others are unexplained. V and J calls and clone size follow that table, whereas D and trimming were derived from the DNA. This sample comprises about 12,000 clones, 75% to 80% of them detected only once. Jointly, the top ten make up approximately 47% of the sample. DNA was extracted from blood mononuclear cells, and the same DNA was used for both TCR and STAT3 sequencing.

For this clone: It lacks a known antigen. Qualities for individual bases were not recorded, and no much larger clone is one base off.

For CDR1 and CDR2, the germline V gene (reference sequence) lists SEHNR and FQNEAQ. Its CDR3 holds 14 amino acids, cysteine through phenylalanine. Here the CDR3 DNA is all that survives: 42 bases in frame from base 1. Between the V and J ends, shortened by 1 base and 2 bases respectively, the junction contains 9 bases. The sequencing input was peripheral blood mononuclear cells. The origin of this receptor is a man in his sixties with T-cell large granular lymphocyte leukemia. Some clones in this sample may be carry-over from other donors' samples. The age is the age at diagnosis. Recombination joined TRBV7-9 with TRBJ2-7; the D segment cannot be called with confidence. This receptor has the CDR3 CASSLDGQTYEQYF. In nucleotide form, the sequence is TGTGCCAGCAGCTTAGACGGCCAGACCTACGAGCAGTACTTC.